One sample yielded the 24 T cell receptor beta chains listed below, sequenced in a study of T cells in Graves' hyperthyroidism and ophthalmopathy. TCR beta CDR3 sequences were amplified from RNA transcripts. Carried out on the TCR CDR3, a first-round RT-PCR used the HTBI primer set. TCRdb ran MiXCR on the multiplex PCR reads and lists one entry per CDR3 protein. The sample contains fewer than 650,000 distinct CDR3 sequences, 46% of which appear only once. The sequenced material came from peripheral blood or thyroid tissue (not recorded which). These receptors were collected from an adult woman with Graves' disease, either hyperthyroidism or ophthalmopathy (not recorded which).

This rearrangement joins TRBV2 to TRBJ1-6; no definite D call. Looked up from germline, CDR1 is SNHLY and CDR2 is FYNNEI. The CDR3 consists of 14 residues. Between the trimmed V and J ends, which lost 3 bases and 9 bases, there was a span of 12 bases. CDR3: CASSDLGLASPLHF. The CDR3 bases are TGTGCCAGCAGTGACCTAGGGTTGGCTTCACCCCTCCACTTT.

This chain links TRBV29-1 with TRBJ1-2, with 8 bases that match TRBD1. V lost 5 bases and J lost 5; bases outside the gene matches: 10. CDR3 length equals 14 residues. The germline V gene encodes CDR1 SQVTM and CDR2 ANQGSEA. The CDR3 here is CSVPTSDRGYGYTF. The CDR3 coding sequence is TGCAGCGTTCCCACCTCCGACAGGGGATATGGCTACACCTTC. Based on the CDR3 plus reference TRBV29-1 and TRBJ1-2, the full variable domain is SAVISQKPSRDICQRGTSLTIQCQVDSQVTMMFWYRQQPGQSLTLIATANQGSEATYESGFVIDKFPISRPNLTFSTLTVSNMSPEDSSIYLCSVPTSDRGYGYTFGSGTRLTVV.

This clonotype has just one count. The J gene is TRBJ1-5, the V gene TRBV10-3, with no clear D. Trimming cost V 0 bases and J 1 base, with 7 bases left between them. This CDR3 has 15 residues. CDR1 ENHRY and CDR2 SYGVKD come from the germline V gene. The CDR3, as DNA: TGTGCCATCAGTGAGTCAATCACAAGCAATCAGCCCCAGCATTTT. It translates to CAISESITSNQPQHF.

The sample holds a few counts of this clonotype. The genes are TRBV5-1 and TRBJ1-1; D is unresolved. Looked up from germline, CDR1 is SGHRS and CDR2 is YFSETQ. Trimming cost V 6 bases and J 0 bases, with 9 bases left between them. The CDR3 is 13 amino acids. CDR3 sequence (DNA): TGCGCCAGCAAATCCCAGGTGAACACTGAAGCTTTCTTT. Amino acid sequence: CASKSQVNTEAFF.

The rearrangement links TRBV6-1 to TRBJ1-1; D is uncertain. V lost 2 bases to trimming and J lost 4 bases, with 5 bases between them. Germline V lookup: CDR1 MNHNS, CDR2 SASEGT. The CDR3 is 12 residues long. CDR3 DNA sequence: TGTGCCAGCAGTGAATGGCTCACTGAAGCTTTCTTT. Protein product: CASSEWLTEAFF.

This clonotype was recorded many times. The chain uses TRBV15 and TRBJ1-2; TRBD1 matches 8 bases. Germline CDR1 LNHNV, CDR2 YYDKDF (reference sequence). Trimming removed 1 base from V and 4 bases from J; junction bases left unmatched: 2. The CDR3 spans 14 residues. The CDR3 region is CATSRGQGTYGYTF. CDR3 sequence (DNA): TGTGCCACCAGCAGAGGACAGGGGACCTATGGCTACACCTTC.

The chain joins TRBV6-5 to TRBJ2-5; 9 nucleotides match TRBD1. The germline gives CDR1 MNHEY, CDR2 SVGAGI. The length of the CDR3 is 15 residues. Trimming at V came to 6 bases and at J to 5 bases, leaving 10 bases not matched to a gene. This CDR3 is CASRRQGENTETQYF. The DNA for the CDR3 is TGTGCCAGCAGACGACAGGGGGAGAACACTGAGACCCAGTACTTC.

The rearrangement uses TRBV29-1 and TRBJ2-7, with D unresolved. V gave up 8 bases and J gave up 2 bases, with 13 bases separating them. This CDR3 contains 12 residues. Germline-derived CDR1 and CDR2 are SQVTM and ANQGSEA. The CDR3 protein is CSQVLRTYEQYF. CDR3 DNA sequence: TGCAGCCAAGTTTTGCGGACCTACGAGCAGTACTTC.

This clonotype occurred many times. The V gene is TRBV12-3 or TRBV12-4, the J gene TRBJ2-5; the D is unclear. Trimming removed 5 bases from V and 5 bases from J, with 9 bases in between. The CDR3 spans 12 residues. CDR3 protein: CASSAARETQYF. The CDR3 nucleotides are TGTGCCAGCAGTGCCGCCAGGGAGACCCAGTACTTC.

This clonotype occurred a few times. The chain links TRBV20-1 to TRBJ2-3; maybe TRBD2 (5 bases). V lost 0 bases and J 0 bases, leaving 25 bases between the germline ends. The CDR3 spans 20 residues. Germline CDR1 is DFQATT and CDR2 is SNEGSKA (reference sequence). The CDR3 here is CSARDWRVTGITASTDTQYF. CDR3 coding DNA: TGCAGTGCTAGAGATTGGAGAGTAACGGGGATAACCGCTAGCACAGATACGCAGTATTTT.

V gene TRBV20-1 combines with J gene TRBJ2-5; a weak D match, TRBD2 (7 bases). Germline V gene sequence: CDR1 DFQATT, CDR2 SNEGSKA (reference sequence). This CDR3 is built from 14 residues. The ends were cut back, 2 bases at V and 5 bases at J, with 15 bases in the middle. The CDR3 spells CSARLGGGCETQYF. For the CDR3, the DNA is TGCAGTGCTAGACTAGGGGGGGGCTGCGAGACCCAGTACTTC.

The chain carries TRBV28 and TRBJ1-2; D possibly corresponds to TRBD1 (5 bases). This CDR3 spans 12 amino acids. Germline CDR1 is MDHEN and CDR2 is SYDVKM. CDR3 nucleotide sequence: TGTGGTTGCCTAGGGGAGAACTATGGCTACACCTTC. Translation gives CGCLGENYGYTF.

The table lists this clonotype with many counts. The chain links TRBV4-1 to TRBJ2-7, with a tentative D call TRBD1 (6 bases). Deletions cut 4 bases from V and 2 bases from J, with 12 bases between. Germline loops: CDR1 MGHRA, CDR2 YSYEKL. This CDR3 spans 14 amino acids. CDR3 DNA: TGCGCCAGCAGCCCAGGGGAGCTAGCCTACGAGCAGTACTTC. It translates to CASSPGELAYEQYF.

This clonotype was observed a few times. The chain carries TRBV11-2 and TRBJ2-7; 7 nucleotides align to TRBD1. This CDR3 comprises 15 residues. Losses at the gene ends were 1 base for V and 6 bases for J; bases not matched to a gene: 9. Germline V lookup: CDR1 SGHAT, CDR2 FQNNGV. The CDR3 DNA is TGTGCCAGCAGCTTAGTAGGGACAGAGACGCTCGAGCAGTACTTC. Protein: CASSLVGTETLEQYF.

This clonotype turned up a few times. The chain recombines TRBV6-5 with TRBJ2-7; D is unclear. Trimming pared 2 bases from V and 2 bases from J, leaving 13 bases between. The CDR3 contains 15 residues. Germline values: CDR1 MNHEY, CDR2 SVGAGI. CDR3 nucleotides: TGTGCCAGCAGTTACAGTTGGGATCCCGCCTACGAGCAGTACTTC. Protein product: CASSYSWDPAYEQYF.

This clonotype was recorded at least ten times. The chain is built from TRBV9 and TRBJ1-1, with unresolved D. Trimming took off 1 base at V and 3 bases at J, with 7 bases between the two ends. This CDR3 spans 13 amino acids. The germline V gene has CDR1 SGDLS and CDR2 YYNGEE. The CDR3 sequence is CASSVSSDTEAFF. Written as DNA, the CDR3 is TGTGCCAGCAGCGTATCATCGGACACTGAAGCTTTCTTT.

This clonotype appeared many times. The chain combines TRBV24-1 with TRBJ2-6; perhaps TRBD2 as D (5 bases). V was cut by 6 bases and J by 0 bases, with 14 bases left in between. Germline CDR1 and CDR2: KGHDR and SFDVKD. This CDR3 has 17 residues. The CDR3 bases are TGTGCCACCAGTCTCGGAGGAGATGCCTCTGGGGCCAACGTCCTGACTTTC. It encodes CATSLGGDASGANVLTF.

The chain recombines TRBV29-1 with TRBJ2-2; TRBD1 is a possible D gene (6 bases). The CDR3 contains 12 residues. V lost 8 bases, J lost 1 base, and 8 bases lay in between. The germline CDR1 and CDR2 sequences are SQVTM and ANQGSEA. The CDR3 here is CSSTGNTGELFF. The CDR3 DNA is TGCAGCTCGACAGGGAACACCGGGGAGCTGTTTTTT.

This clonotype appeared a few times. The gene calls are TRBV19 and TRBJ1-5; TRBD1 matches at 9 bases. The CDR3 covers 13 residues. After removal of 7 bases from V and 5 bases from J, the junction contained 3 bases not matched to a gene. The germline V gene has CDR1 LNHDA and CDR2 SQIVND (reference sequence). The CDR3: CASKGQGHQPQHF. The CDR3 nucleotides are TGTGCCAGTAAGGGACAGGGCCATCAGCCCCAGCATTTT.

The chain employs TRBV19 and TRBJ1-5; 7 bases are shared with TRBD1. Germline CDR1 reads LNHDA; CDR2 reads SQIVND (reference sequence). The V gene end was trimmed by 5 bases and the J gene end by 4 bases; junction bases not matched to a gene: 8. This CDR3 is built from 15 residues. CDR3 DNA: TGTGCCAGTAGTGCCCGGGACAGACTGAATCAGCCCCAGCATTTT. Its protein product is CASSARDRLNQPQHF.

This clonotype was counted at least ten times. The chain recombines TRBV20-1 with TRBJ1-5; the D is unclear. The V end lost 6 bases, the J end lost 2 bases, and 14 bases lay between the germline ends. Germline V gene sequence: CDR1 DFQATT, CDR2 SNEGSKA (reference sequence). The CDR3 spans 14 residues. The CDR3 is CSAPGDVRNQPQHF. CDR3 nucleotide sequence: TGCAGTGCCCCAGGAGACGTACGCAATCAGCCCCAGCATTTT.

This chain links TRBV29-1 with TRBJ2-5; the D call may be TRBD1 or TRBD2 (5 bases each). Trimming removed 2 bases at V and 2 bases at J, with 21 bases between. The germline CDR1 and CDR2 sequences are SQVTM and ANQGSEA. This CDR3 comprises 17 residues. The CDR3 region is CSVEPWDVSGYQETQYF. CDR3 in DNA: TGCAGCGTTGAACCCTGGGACGTCTCGGGCTATCAAGAGACCCAGTACTTC.

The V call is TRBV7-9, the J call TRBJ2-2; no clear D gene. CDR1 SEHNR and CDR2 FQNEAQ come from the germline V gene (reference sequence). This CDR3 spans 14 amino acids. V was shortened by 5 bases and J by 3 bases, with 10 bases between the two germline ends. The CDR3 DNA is TGTGCCAGCAGCCCCCAGCTCGACACCGGGGAGCTGTTTTTT. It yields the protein CASSPQLDTGELFF. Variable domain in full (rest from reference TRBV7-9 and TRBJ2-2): DTGVSQNPRHKITKRGQNVTFRCDPISEHNRLYWYRQTLGQGPEFLTYFQNEAQLEKSRLLSDRFSAERPKGSFSTLEIQRTEQGDSAMYLCASSPQLDTGELFFGEGSRLTVL.

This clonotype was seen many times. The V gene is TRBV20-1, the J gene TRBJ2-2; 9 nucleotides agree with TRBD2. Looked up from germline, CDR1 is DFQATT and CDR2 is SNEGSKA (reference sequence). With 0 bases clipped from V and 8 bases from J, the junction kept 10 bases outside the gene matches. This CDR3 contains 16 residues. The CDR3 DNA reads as TGCAGTGCTAGAGATCGGCGACTAGCGGCAGGGGGGGAGCTGTTTTTT. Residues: CSARDRRLAAGGELFF.